What follows describes a single TCR beta chain. The sample belongs to a study of blood T cell repertoires in COVID-19. Study background: Sites in the United States, Italy and Spain provided acute and convalescent COVID-19 samples.

Clones were read by immunoSEQ multiplex PCR, and TCRdb kept only the in-frame ones, dropping some. The sample gives about 100,000 clones, about 90% of which show up once; roughly 4.6% is in the top ten. Sequenced sample: peripheral blood. The clonotype originates from a human donor in a cohort sampled during active COVID-19.

Written as DNA, the CDR3 is TGTGCCAGCAGCTTTTCGGGTCTCTTGAACACTGAAGCTTTCTTT. Translating it yields CASSFSGLLNTEAFF. The chain recombines TRBV7-2 with TRBJ1-1; D remains ambiguous. The germline V gene encodes CDR1 SGHTA and CDR2 FQGNSA. The germline V and J ends were trimmed by 3 bases and 0 bases, with 11 bases remaining between them. The CDR3 covers 15 residues.